The 28 T cell receptor beta chains in this list originate from one sample, sequenced in a study of cytomegalovirus exposure and HLA in healthy donors. The PCR made use of 60 Vbeta and 13 Jbeta primers. Repertoires were generated with immunoSEQ multiplex PCR, while TCRdb's copy carries only in-frame clones and drops some. This table holds under 250,000 clones, 70% to 80% found once. Sequenced sample: PBMCs. The receptors derive from a man aged 25 to 40 in good health and CMV-seronegative.

The chain couples TRBV11-2 to TRBJ2-1, with unresolved D. The CDR3 is made up of 13 amino acids. CDR1 and CDR2 (germline): SGHAT, FQNNGV. V gave up 7 bases and J gave up 0 bases, with 7 bases separating them. In DNA, the CDR3 is TGTGCCAGCACCCGTCGCTCCTACAATGAGCAGTTCTTC. As protein: CASTRRSYNEQFF. Variable domain in full (rest from reference TRBV11-2 and TRBJ2-1): EAGVAQSPRYKIIEKRQSVAFWCNPISGHATLYWYQQILGQGPKLLIQFQNNGVVDDSQLPKDRFSAERLKGVDSTLKIQPAKLEDSAVYLCASTRRSYNEQFFGPGTRLTVL.

J is TRBJ2-7 and V is TRBV2; D perhaps matches TRBD2 (5 bases). The germline V gene has CDR1 SNHLY and CDR2 FYNNEI. This CDR3 is 13 amino acids long. V lost 10 bases and J lost 2, with 15 bases in between. CDR3 in amino acids: CATRRRITYEQYF. The DNA of the CDR3 is TGTGCCACCCGGCGGAGGATTACCTACGAGCAGTACTTC.

This clone was seen only a few times. Written as DNA, the CDR3 is TGCGCCAGCAGCGAAGGACAGGGTAACTATGGCTACACCTTC. Protein sequence: CASSEGQGNYGYTF. The V call is TRBV5-1, the J call TRBJ1-2; 8 bases line up with TRBD1. The CDR3 runs 14 residues. Germline CDR1 is SGHRS and CDR2 is YFSETQ. Losses at the gene ends were 4 bases for V and 1 base for J; bases not matched to a gene: 3.

The chain is built from TRBV7-2 and TRBJ2-5; 8 bases fit TRBD1. Germline CDR1 SGHTA, CDR2 FQGNSA. This CDR3 has 15 amino acids. V trimming: 4 bases; J trimming: 4 bases; junction bases outside the gene matches: 8. CDR3 protein: CASSYRTGPGETQYF. DNA of the CDR3: TGTGCCAGCAGCTATCGGACAGGGCCGGGAGAGACCCAGTACTTC.

The chain uses TRBV29-1 and TRBJ1-1; no reliable D call. Germline CDR1 and CDR2: SQVTM and ANQGSEA. Trimming stripped 6 bases from V and 4 bases from J, with 15 bases between. The CDR3 totals 13 residues. CDR3 DNA: TGCAGCGTGCGGGAGAGAGGAGGCACTGAAGCTTTCTTT. Translated: CSVRERGGTEAFF.

The chain uses TRBV28 and TRBJ1-1; 8 bases are a match to TRBD1. Germline V CDR1 and CDR2: MDHEN, SYDVKM. The V segment lost 3 bases and the J segment 7 bases; nucleotides outside the gene matches: 13. The CDR3 extends over 16 amino acids. The CDR3 loop reads CASSFSQGARGYEAFF. CDR3 nucleotides: TGTGCCAGCAGTTTTAGCCAGGGGGCGCGTGGGTATGAAGCTTTCTTT.

V is TRBV6-5 and J is TRBJ2-5; D perhaps matches TRBD1 (5 bases). Germline assignment: CDR1 MNHEY and CDR2 SVGAGI. The CDR3 runs to 15 residues. Between the trimmed V and J ends, which lost 10 bases and 2 bases, there was a span of 20 bases. The CDR3 spells CAISPFQGSQETQYF. The CDR3 nucleotides are TGTGCCATATCACCATTTCAGGGCTCTCAAGAGACCCAGTACTTC.

The chain combines TRBV25-1 with TRBJ2-3; weak D call: TRBD1 (6 bases). CDR3 length: 15 amino acids. The ends were cut back, 1 base at V and 3 bases at J, with 11 bases in the middle. CDR1 and CDR2 (germline): MGHDK, SYGVNS. DNA for the CDR3: TGTGCCAGCAGTGAATTGTGGACAGAGACAGATACGCAGTATTTT. Protein sequence: CASSELWTETDTQYF. Looking up the rest from reference TRBV25-1 and TRBJ2-3 gives the full variable domain: EADIYQTPRYLVIGTGKKITLECSQTMGHDKMYWYQQDPGMELHLIHYSYGVNSTEKGDLSSESTVSRIRTEHFPLTLESARPSHTSQYLCASSELWTETDTQYFGPGTRLTVL.

The V gene is TRBV6-5, the J gene TRBJ2-7, with 8 bases fitting TRBD2. The V gene's germline CDR1 is MNHEY and CDR2 SVGAGI. After removal of 5 bases from V and 9 bases from J, the junction contained 15 bases not matched to a gene. The CDR3 is made up of 15 amino acids. Here the CDR3 reads CASSPSGSGARRQYF. The DNA for the CDR3 is TGTGCCAGCAGTCCAAGCGGGAGCGGTGCTCGGAGGCAGTACTTC.

The chain combines TRBV10-3 with TRBJ2-3; D is possibly TRBD1 (5 bases). The CDR3 consists of 13 residues. Trimming removed 0 bases at V and 14 bases at J, with 15 bases between. CDR1 and CDR2 from the germline V gene are ENHRY and SYGVKD. CDR3 sequence reads: CAISESNAPGWYF. CDR3 nucleotides: TGTGCCATCAGTGAGTCGAATGCCCCAGGGTGGTATTTT.

The chain is built from TRBV5-1 and TRBJ1-1; no definite D call. Germline CDR1 and CDR2: SGHRS and YFSETQ. Between the trimmed V and J ends, which lost 0 bases and 6 bases, there was a span of 9 bases. The CDR3 length is 13 residues. CDR3 bases: TGCGCCAGCAGCTTGGGAGGGTTCGCTGAAGCTTTCTTT. Protein: CASSLGGFAEAFF. Supplemented by reference TRBV5-1 and TRBJ1-1, the full variable domain reads KAGVTQTPRYLIKTRGQQVTLSCSPISGHRSVSWYQQTPGQGLQFLFEYFSETQRNKGNFPGRFSGRQFSNSRSEMNVSTLELGDSALYLCASSLGGFAEAFFGQGTRLTVV.

The chain couples TRBV9 to TRBJ2-1, with a possible D match to TRBD1 (6 bases). CDR3 length: 16 amino acids. V lost 2 bases, J lost 5 bases, and 17 bases lay in between. Germline-derived CDR1 and CDR2 are SGDLS and YYNGEE. The CDR3 region is CASSVGAGVFDNEQFF. The CDR3 coding sequence is TGTGCCAGCAGCGTCGGGGCAGGGGTGTTTGACAATGAGCAGTTCTTC.

The chain joins TRBV6-1 to TRBJ1-1; a possible D gene is TRBD1 (5 bases). The ends were cut back, 3 bases at V and 1 base at J, with 6 bases in the middle. The germline V gene encodes CDR1 MNHNS and CDR2 SASEGT. The CDR3 is made up of 13 amino acids. CDR3 sequence: CASSDRANTEAFF. The DNA of the CDR3 is TGTGCCAGCAGTGACAGGGCGAACACTGAAGCTTTCTTT.

The chain uses TRBV7-9 and TRBJ2-2, with D perhaps matching TRBD2 (6 bases). CDR3 length: 15 amino acids. V was shortened by 3 bases and J by 0 bases, with 8 bases between the two germline ends. In germline, CDR1 is SEHNR, CDR2 FQNEAQ (reference sequence). The CDR3, as DNA: TGTGCCAGCAGCTTTGCGGGATCGAACACCGGGGAGCTGTTTTTT. Translation: CASSFAGSNTGELFF. Combining the CDR3 with reference TRBV7-9 and TRBJ2-2 gives the whole variable domain DTGVSQNPRHKITKRGQNVTFRCDPISEHNRLYWYRQTLGQGPEFLTYFQNEAQLEKSRLLSDRFSAERPKGSFSTLEIQRTEQGDSAMYLCASSFAGSNTGELFFGEGSRLTVL.

This clone was recorded a few times. The V and J genes are TRBV7-9 and TRBJ1-5; D not certain. The CDR3 runs to 15 residues. Between the trimmed V and J ends, which lost 5 bases and 9 bases, there was a span of 20 bases. Germline CDR1 reads SEHNR; CDR2 reads FQNEAQ (reference sequence). CDR3 sequence reads: CASSPSGFGLSPQHF. The CDR3 coding sequence is TGTGCCAGCAGCCCATCGGGGTTTGGGTTATCGCCCCAGCATTTT.

The chain carries TRBV19 and TRBJ2-7; 8 bases align to TRBD2. This CDR3 spans 15 amino acids. Unmatched junction bases numbered 8, after V lost 5 bases and J lost 2 bases. CDR1 is LNHDA and CDR2 is SQIVND in the germline V gene (reference sequence). The CDR3 DNA sequence: TGTGCCAGTAGTTATCGGGCGGGAGGCGCCTACGAGCAGTACTTC. As protein: CASSYRAGGAYEQYF.

The V and J genes are TRBV6-1 and TRBJ2-1, with 7 bases that match TRBD2. The CDR3 consists of 17 residues. V was clipped by 1 base and J by 4 bases; unmatched bases: 10. Looked up from germline, CDR1 is MNHNS and CDR2 is SASEGT. CDR3 loop: CASSEVASGKLYNEQFF. The CDR3 coding sequence is TGTGCCAGCAGTGAAGTGGCGAGCGGGAAGTTATACAATGAGCAGTTCTTC.

The rearrangement links TRBV5-4 to TRBJ2-3, with a weak D call TRBD2 (6 bases). The length of the CDR3 is 14 residues. Germline CDR1 reads SGHNT; CDR2 reads YYREEE (reference sequence). V lost 1 base, J lost 4 bases, and 10 bases lay in between. CDR3 nucleotide sequence: TGTGCCAGCAGCTTGTGGTCGGGGGCAGATACGCAGTATTTT. It is translated as CASSLWSGADTQYF.

The J gene is TRBJ1-5, the V gene TRBV6-1; tentative D call: TRBD1 (6 bases). Germline assignment: CDR1 MNHNS and CDR2 SASEGT. The CDR3 spans 14 residues. Between the trimmed V and J ends, which lost 4 bases and 1 base, there was a span of 8 bases. CDR3 amino acids: CASSVTGSNQPQHF. CDR3 DNA: TGTGCCAGCAGTGTAACAGGGAGCAATCAGCCCCAGCATTTT.

The chain has TRBV5-1 and TRBJ2-2; TRBD2 matches at 9 bases. The germline gives CDR1 SGHRS, CDR2 YFSETQ. V lost 2 bases and J lost 7; bases outside the gene matches: 0. The CDR3 length is 13 residues. CDR3 residues: CASSFSGSGELFF. The CDR3 DNA follows: TGCGCCAGCAGCTTTAGCGGGAGCGGGGAGCTGTTTTTT.

This clone has only a few counts. The chain couples TRBV9 to TRBJ2-7, with 7 bases matching TRBD2. Germline V gene data show CDR1 as SGDLS and CDR2 as YYNGEE. The V segment lost 3 bases and the J segment 3 bases; nucleotides outside the gene matches: 6. This CDR3 comprises 14 residues. As DNA, the CDR3 is TGTGCCAGCAGCGCTTCTAGCGGAAACTACGAGCAGTACTTC. It is translated as CASSASSGNYEQYF.

CDR3 coding DNA: TGTGCCATCAGTGAATTAGCGGGAGCTGACGAGCAGTACTTC. It specifies CAISELAGADEQYF. This sequence joins TRBV10-3 and TRBJ2-7; TRBD2 matches 9 bases. J was trimmed by 5 bases and V by 3 bases; bases with no gene match: 5. Germline V gene sequence: CDR1 ENHRY, CDR2 SYGVKD. The CDR3 extends over 14 amino acids.

The V gene is TRBV13, the J gene TRBJ1-2; 8 bases align to TRBD1. The CDR3 has 15 amino acids. The trim removed 4 bases at V and 2 bases at J, leaving 6 bases unmatched. CDR1 PRHDT and CDR2 FYEKMQ come from the germline V gene (reference sequence). This chain's CDR3 is CASSSRTGWNYGYTF. The CDR3, as DNA: TGTGCCAGCAGCTCGAGGACAGGGTGGAACTATGGCTACACCTTC.

The DNA of the CDR3 is TGTGCCAGCAGTGAAACGGGAGTGGTCACCGGGGAGCTGTTTTTT. Translated: CASSETGVVTGELFF. V gene TRBV2 combines with J gene TRBJ2-2, with D possibly TRBD2 on 6 matching bases. The germline V and J ends were trimmed by 2 bases and 4 bases, with 11 bases remaining between them. Per germline, CDR1 SNHLY and CDR2 FYNNEI. This CDR3 has 15 amino acids.

The chain has TRBV19 and TRBJ1-3; 7 bases agree with TRBD1. The CDR3 sequence is 14 residues long. Germline CDR1 and CDR2: LNHDA and SQIVND (reference sequence). The V and J ends lost 5 bases and 4 bases, in that order; junction bases with no gene match: 5. As DNA, the CDR3 is TGTGCCAGTAGTGGGACAGCAACCGGAAACACCATATATTTT. Amino acids: CASSGTATGNTIYF.

This chain joins TRBV7-2 and TRBJ2-7, with TRBD2 identical over 12 bases. The CDR3 consists of 16 residues. Per the germline V gene, CDR1 is SGHTA and CDR2 is FQGNSA. Trimming removed 5 bases from V and 4 bases from J; junction bases left unmatched: 9. The CDR3 coding sequence is TGTGCCAGCAGCACCACTAGCGGGAGGCCCCTATACGAGCAGTACTTC. Amino acids: CASSTTSGRPLYEQYF. Based on the CDR3 plus reference TRBV7-2 and TRBJ2-7, the full variable domain is GAGVSQSPSNKVTEKGKDVELRCDPISGHTALYWYRQSLGQGLEFLIYFQGNSAPDKSGLPSDRFSAERTGGSVSTLTIQRTQQEDSAVYLCASSTTSGRPLYEQYFGPGTRLTVT.

V usage is TRBV9 and J usage is TRBJ1-2, with D perhaps TRBD1 (6 bases). The V gene's germline CDR1 is SGDLS and CDR2 YYNGEE. This CDR3 has 15 amino acids. V was shortened by 4 bases and J by 4 bases, with 17 bases between the two germline ends. The chain's CDR3 is CASSPSGGVGYGYTF. As DNA, the CDR3 is TGTGCCAGCAGCCCAAGTGGGGGCGTAGGCTATGGCTACACCTTC. Full variable domain (rest looked up from reference TRBV9 and TRBJ1-2): DSGVTQTPKHLITATGQRVTLRCSPRSGDLSVYWYQQSLDQGLQFLIQYYNGEERAKGNILERFSAQQFPDLHSELNLSSLELGDSALYFCASSPSGGVGYGYTFGSGTRLTVV.

This clone was observed a few times. This chain joins TRBV9 and TRBJ2-1; TRBD2 agrees at 9 bases. The V gene's germline CDR1 is SGDLS and CDR2 YYNGEE. This CDR3 is 17 amino acids long. The V gene end was trimmed by 3 bases and the J gene end by 0 bases; junction bases not matched to a gene: 7. The CDR3 loop is CASSGTLAGVSYNEQFF. The CDR3 bases are TGTGCCAGCAGCGGAACCTTAGCGGGAGTCTCCTACAATGAGCAGTTCTTC.